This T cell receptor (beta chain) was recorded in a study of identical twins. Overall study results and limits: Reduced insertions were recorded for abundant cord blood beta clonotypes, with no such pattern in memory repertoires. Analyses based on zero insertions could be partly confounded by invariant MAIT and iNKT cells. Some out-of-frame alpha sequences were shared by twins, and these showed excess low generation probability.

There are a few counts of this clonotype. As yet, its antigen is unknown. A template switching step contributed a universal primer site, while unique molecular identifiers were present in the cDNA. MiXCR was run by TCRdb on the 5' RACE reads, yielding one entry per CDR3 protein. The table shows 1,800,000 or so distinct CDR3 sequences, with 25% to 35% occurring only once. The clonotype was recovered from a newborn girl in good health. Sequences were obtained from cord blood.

CDR3 sequence reads: CASSQPGYGYTF. As DNA, the CDR3 is TGTGCCAGCAGCCAACCCGGCTATGGCTACACCTTC. The chain links TRBV3-1 to TRBJ1-2; D unresolved. Germline CDR1 is LGHDT and CDR2 is YNNKEL (reference sequence). V lost 2 bases, J lost 4 bases, and 5 bases lay in between. The CDR3 has 12 amino acids. Full variable domain (rest looked up from reference TRBV3-1 and TRBJ1-2): DTAVSQTPKYLVTQMGNDKSIKCEQNLGHDTMYWYKQDSKKFLKIMFSYNNKELIINETVPNRFSPKSPDKAHLNLHINSLELGDSAVYFCASSQPGYGYTFGSGTRLTVV.